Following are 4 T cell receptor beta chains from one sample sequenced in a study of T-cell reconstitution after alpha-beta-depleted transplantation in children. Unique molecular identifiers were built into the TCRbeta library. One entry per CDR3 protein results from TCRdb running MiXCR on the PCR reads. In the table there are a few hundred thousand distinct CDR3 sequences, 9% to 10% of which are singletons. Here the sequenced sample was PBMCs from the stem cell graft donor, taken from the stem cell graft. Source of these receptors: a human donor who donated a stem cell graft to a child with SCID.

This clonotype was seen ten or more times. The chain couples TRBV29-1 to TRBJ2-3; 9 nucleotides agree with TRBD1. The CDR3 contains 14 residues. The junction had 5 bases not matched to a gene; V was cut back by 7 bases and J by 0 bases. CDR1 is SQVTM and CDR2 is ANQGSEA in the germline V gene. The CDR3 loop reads CSAGQGKSTDTQYF. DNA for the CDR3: TGCAGCGCGGGACAGGGAAAAAGCACAGATACGCAGTATTTT.

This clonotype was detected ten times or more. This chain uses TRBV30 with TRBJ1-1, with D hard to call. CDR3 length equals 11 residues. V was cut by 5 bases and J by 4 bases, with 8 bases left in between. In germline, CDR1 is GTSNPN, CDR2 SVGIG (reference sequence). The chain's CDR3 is CAWGWGTEAFF. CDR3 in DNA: TGTGCCTGGGGCTGGGGCACTGAAGCTTTCTTT.

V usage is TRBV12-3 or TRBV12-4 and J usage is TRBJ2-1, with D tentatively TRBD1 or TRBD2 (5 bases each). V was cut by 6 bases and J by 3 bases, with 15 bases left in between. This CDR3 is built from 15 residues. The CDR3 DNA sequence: TGTGCCAGCAGATTCAGGGCAGAGGGCTACAATGAGCAGTTCTTC. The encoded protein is CASRFRAEGYNEQFF.

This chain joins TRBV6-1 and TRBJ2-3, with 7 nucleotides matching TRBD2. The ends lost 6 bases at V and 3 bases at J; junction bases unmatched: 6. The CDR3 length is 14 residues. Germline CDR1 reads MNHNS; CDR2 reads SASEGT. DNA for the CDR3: TGTGCCAGCAGAGCGGGCGGGGGAACAGATACGCAGTATTTT. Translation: CASRAGGGTDTQYF.